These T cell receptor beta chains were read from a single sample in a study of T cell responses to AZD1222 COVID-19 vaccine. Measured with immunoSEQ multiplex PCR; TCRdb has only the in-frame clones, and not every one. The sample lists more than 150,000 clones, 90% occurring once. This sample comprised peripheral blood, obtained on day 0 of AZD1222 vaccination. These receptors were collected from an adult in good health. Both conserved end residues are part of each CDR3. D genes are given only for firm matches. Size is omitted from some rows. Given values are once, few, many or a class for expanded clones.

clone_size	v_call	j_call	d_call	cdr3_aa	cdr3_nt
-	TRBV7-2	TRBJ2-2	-	CASSLSTGRELFF	TGTGCCAGCAGCTTATCTACGGGAAGGGAGCTGTTTTTT
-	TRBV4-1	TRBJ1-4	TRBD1	CASSPIHLRDRVRPTNEKLFF	TGCGCCAGCAGCCCTATACACCTACGGGACAGGGTTCGACCAACTAATGAAAAACTGTTTTTT
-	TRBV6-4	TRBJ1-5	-	CASSEWEGENQPQHF	TGTGCCAGCAGTGAATGGGAGGGGGAGAATCAGCCCCAGCATTTT
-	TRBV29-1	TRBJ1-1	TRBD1	CSVEPQGVQNTEAFF	TGCAGCGTTGAACCCCAGGGGGTTCAGAACACTGAAGCTTTCTTT
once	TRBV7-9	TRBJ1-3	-	CASSLGGVGNTIYF	TGTGCCAGCAGCTTAGGGGGCGTTGGGAACACCATATATTTT
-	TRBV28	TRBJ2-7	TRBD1	CASSIQGLSYEQYF	TGTGCCAGCAGCATACAGGGGCTTTCCTACGAGCAGTACTTC
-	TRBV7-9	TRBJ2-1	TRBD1	CASSPTGGSYNEQFF	TGTGCCAGCAGCCCCACAGGGGGGTCCTACAATGAGCAGTTCTTC
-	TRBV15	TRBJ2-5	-	CATSRVGKETQYF	TGTGCCACCAGCAGAGTAGGGAAAGAGACCCAGTACTTC
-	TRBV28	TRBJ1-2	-	CASRPSANYGYTF	TGTGCCAGCAGACCCTCAGCTAACTATGGCTACACCTTC
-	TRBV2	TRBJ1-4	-	CASSGSRVNEKLFF	TGTGCCAGCAGTGGGAGTAGAGTTAATGAAAAACTGTTTTTT
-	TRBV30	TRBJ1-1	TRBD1	CAWSFSTSGGGNTEAFF	TGTGCCTGGAGCTTTAGTACCTCAGGGGGCGGGAACACTGAAGCTTTCTTT
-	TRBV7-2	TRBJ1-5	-	CASSLTAQPQHF	TGTGCCAGCAGCTTAACCGCACAGCCCCAGCATTTT
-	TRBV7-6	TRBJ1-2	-	CASSPAGGFGYTF	TGTGCCAGCAGCCCTGCGGGGGGGTTTGGCTACACCTTC
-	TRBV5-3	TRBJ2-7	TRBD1	CARRIRDRAYEQYF	TGTGCCAGAAGAATCCGGGACAGGGCCTACGAGCAGTACTTC
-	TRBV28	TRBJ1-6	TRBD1	CASSRGQGSSSPLHF	TGTGCCAGCAGTAGAGGACAGGGGTCTTCTTCACCCCTCCACTTT
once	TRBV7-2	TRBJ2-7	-	CASSTRTVSYEQYF	TGTGCCAGCAGCACCCGGACGGTCTCCTACGAGCAGTACTTC
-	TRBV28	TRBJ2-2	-	CASSHALGTGGTGELFF	TGTGCCAGCAGCCACGCTCTAGGGACCGGGGGAACCGGGGAGCTGTTTTTT
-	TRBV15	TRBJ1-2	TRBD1	CATSRGGGTDIYGYTF	TGTGCCACCAGCAGAGGGGGGGGGACAGACATCTATGGCTACACCTTC
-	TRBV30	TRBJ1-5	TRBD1	CAWTEGGTANQPQHF	TGTGCCTGGACTGAAGGCGGGACAGCAAATCAGCCCCAGCATTTT
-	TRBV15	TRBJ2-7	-	CATSRVGRDHEQYF	TGTGCCACCAGCAGAGTTGGCAGGGACCACGAGCAGTACTTC
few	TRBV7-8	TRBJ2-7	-	CASRRESYEQYF	TGTGCCAGCAGGAGGGAATCCTACGAGCAGTACTTC
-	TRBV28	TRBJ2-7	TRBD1	CASSSGTGTYEQYF	TGTGCCAGCAGTTCCGGGACAGGGACCTACGAGCAGTACTTC
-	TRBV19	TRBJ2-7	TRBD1	CASSIGTASSYEQYF	TGTGCCAGTAGTATTGGGACAGCGAGCTCCTACGAGCAGTACTTC
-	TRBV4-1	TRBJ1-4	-	CASSQDPGTEKLFF	TGCGCCAGCAGCCAAGACCCAGGGACTGAAAAACTGTTTTTT
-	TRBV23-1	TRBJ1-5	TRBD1	CASSQYLQQGRRNQPQHF	TGCGCCAGCAGTCAATACCTCCAACAGGGGAGACGCAATCAGCCCCAGCATTTT
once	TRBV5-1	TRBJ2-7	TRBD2	CASSTGTSGGLDEQYF	TGCGCCAGCAGCACCGGGACTAGCGGGGGCCTAGACGAGCAGTACTTC
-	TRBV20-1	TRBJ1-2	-	CSASRITSGDIDYGYTF	TGCAGTGCTAGTCGGATAACCTCAGGGGATATAGACTATGGCTACACCTTC
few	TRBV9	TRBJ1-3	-	CASSLQGVGNTIYF	TGTGCCAGCAGCCTACAGGGAGTTGGAAACACCATATATTTT
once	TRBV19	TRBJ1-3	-	CASSPQYSGNTIYF	TGTGCCAGTAGTCCTCAATACTCTGGAAACACCATATATTTT
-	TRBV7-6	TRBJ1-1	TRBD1	CASSRPPGQGSTEAFF	TGTGCCAGCAGCCGACCGCCGGGACAGGGGAGTACTGAAGCTTTCTTT
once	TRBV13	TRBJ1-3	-	CASSLDDRSGNTIYF	TGTGCCAGCAGCTTAGACGACCGCTCTGGAAACACCATATATTTT
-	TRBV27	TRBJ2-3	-	CASSFRLTDTQYF	TGTGCCAGCAGTTTTCGACTCACAGATACGCAGTATTTT
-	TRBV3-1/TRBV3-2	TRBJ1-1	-	CASSFRPGMNTEAFF	TGTGCCAGCAGCTTCCGGCCGGGGATGAACACTGAAGCTTTCTTT
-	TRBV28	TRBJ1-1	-	CASSLEGRAFF	TGTGCCAGCAGTTTGGAGGGGAGGGCTTTCTTT
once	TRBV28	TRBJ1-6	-	CASRGRGNSPLHF	TGTGCCAGCAGGGGCAGGGGAAATTCACCCCTCCACTTT
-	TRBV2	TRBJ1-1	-	CASSVQGGHTEAFF	TGTGCCAGCAGTGTTCAGGGAGGGCACACTGAAGCTTTCTTT
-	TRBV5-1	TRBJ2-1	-	CASSLEGLTYNEQFF	TGCGCCAGCAGCCTAGAGGGGCTAACCTACAATGAGCAGTTCTTC
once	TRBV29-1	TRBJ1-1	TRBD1	CSVATGGNTEAFF	TGCAGCGTCGCAACAGGGGGGAACACTGAAGCTTTCTTT
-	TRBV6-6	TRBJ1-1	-	CASLRGGGTEAFF	TGTGCCAGCTTAAGAGGGGGGGGGACTGAAGCTTTCTTT
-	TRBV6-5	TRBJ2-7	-	CASSYFNSGYEQYF	TGTGCCAGCAGTTATTTTAATAGCGGCTACGAGCAGTACTTC
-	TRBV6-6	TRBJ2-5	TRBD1	CAIASRTGERETQYF	TGTGCCATCGCGTCCCGGACAGGGGAAAGGGAGACCCAGTACTTC
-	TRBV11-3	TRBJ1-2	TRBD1	CASSLGQGLWGYTF	TGTGCCAGCAGCTTGGGACAGGGGTTATGGGGCTACACCTTC